This TCR beta chain derives from a study of blood T cell repertoires in COVID-19. The repertoire was sequenced with immunoSEQ multiplex PCR; TCRdb's copy has only in-frame clones and lacks some. The data contain tens of thousands of clones, around nine tenths of them seen just once; the ten biggest clones take up 10%. J was trimmed by 1 base and V by 2 bases; bases with no gene match: 4. CDR1 is MNHNS and CDR2 is SASEGT in the germline V gene. This CDR3 region has 18 residues. Recovery among Cohort 3 donors was established by two negative PCRs, clearance, or symptom resolution. The J gene is TRBJ2-6, the V gene TRBV6-1, with 11 positions matching TRBD1. The sequence derives from a woman between 40 and 50 years old who had recovered from COVID-19. The sample consisted of PBMCs or T cells enriched from blood (not recorded which). Here the CDR3 reads CASSELGDRGSGANVLTF. The CDR3 region has the DNA TGTGCCAGCAGTGAACTCGGGGACAGGGGGTCTGGGGCCAACGTCCTGACTTTC.